These 2 T cell receptor beta chains were all obtained from the same sample, sequenced in a study of response to subunit inactivated influenza vaccine. MiXCR, run by TCRdb on the RT-PCR reads, gives a single entry per CDR3 protein. The sample holds about 540,000 distinct CDR3 sequences, 11% to 15% seen once. Here the sequenced sample was PBMCs from blood, taken 11 to 12 days after vaccination. The receptors shown here come from a man aged 50-60 years who received an inactivated influenza vaccine.

The sample holds a few counts of this clonotype. This chain joins TRBV20-1 and TRBJ2-2; 7 bases map to TRBD2. CDR3 length: 15 amino acids. V was clipped by 3 bases and J by 0 bases; unmatched bases: 4. CDR1 and CDR2 (germline): DFQATT, SNEGSKA (reference sequence). CDR3 sequence (DNA): TGCAGTGCTAGGATTGCGGGAGCGAACACCGGGGAGCTGTTTTTT. Translation: CSARIAGANTGELFF.

Details on this clonotype: A junction boundary mismatches the germline segment, possibly from a read error. The chain employs TRBV7-7 and TRBJ2-2, with 9 nucleotides matching TRBD1. The CDR3 spans 15 residues. Per the germline V gene, CDR1 is SSHAT and CDR2 is FNYEAQ (reference sequence). In DNA, the CDR3 is TGTGCTAGCAGAGGGGGACAGGGTAACACCGGGGAGCTGTTTTTT. Protein product: CASRGGQGNTGELFF.